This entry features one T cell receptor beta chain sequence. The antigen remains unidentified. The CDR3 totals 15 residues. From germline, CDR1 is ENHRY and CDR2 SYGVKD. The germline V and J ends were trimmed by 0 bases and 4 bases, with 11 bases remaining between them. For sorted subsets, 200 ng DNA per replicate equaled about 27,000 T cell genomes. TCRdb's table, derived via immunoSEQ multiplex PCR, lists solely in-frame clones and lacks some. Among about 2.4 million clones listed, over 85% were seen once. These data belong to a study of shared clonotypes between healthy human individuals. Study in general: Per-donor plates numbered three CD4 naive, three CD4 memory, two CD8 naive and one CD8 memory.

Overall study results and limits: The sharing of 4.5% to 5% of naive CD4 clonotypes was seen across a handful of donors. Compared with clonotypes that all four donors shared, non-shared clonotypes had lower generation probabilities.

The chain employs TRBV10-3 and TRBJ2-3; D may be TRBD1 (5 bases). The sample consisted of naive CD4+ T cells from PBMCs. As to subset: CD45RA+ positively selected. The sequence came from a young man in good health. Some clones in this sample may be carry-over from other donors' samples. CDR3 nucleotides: TGTGCCATCAGTGAGTCGAGACAGCCCTCAGATACGCAGTATTTT. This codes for CAISESRQPSDTQYF.